This TCR beta chain was found in a study of T cell clones after liver transplantation. Study-wide findings and caveats: Migration into the graft, not deletion, may explain lost graft donor-reactive T cells.

As concerns this clone: Its cognate antigen is unknown.

The V gene end was trimmed by 6 bases and the J gene end by 1 base; junction bases not matched to a gene: 7. This CDR3 has 15 residues. Looked up from germline, CDR1 is MNHNY and CDR2 is SVGAGI (reference sequence). TCRdb's table, derived via immunoSEQ multiplex PCR, lists solely in-frame clones and lacks some. The table includes about 80,000 clones, over 80% detected once. V and J are TRBV6-6 and TRBJ2-5, with 8 nucleotides matching TRBD1. This material consisted of CD4+ T cells from blood, taken around 42 months after liver transplant. The receptor was isolated from a human patient who received a liver transplant. A share of the T cells may be of graft donor origin. Here the CDR3 reads CASSGTGGFQETQYF. The DNA of the CDR3 is TGTGCCAGCAGCGGGACAGGAGGCTTCCAAGAGACCCAGTACTTC.